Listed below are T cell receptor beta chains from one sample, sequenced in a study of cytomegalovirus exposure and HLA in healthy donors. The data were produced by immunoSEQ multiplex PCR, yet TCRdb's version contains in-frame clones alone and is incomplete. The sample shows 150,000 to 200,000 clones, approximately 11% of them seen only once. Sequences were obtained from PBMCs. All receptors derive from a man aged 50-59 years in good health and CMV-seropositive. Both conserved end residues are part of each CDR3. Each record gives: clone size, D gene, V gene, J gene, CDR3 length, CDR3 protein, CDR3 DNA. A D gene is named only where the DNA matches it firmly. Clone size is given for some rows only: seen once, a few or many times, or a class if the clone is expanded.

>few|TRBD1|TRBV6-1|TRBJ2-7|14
CASRFQGAANEQYF
TGTGCCAGCAGATTTCAGGGGGCAGCTAACGAGCAGTACTTC
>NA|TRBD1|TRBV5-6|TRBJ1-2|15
CASSRDRGFNYGYTF
TGTGCCAGCAGCCGAGACAGGGGGTTTAACTATGGCTACACCTTC
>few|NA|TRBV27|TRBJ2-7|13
CASSSFRRHEQYF
TGTGCCAGCAGCAGCTTCCGGAGGCACGAGCAGTACTTC
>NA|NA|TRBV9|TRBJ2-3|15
CASSLRGGGTDTQYF
TGTGCCAGCAGCCTCCGTGGCGGGGGCACAGATACGCAGTATTTT
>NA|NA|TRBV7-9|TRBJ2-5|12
CASSWSAETQYF
TGTGCCAGCAGCTGGAGTGCAGAGACCCAGTACTTC
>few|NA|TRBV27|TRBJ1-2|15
CASRQISGTNYGYTF
TGTGCCAGCAGGCAAATTTCCGGGACAAACTATGGCTACACCTTC
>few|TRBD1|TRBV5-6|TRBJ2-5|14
CASSYRGQQETQYF
TGTGCCAGCAGCTACCGGGGACAGCAAGAGACCCAGTACTTC
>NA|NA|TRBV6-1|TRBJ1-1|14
CASSELKGVREAFF
TGTGCCAGCAGTGAGCTAAAGGGGGTAAGGGAAGCTTTCTTT
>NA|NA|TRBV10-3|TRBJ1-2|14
CAISESKKEYGYTF
TGTGCCATCAGTGAGTCAAAAAAGGAGTATGGCTACACCTTC
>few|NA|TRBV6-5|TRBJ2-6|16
CASSYPTTSGANVLTF
TGTGCCAGCAGTTACCCGACAACCTCTGGGGCCAACGTCCTGACTTTC
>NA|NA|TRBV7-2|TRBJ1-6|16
CASSPQSLVLNSPLHF
TGTGCCAGCAGCCCACAGTCCCTTGTTTTGAATTCACCCCTCCACTTT
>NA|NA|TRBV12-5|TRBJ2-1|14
CASGLDRAHNEQFF
TGTGCTAGTGGTTTGGACAGGGCCCACAATGAGCAGTTCTTC
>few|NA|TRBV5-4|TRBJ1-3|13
CASSSRGWNTIYF
TGTGCCAGCAGCTCCAGGGGTTGGAACACCATATATTTT
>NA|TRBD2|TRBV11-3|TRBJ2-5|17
CASSLGFVAGGKETQYF
TGTGCCAGCAGCTTAGGTTTCGTAGCGGGGGGAAAAGAGACCCAGTACTTC
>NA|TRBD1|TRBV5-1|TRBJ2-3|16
CASSSPGTGVGDTQYF
TGCGCCAGCAGCTCCCCCGGGACAGGGGTAGGGGATACGCAGTATTTT
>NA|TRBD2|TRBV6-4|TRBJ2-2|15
CASSESGGDTGELFF
TGTGCCAGCAGTGAATCCGGGGGGGACACCGGGGAGCTGTTTTTT
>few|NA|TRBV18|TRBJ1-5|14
CASSGTNSNQPQHF
TGTGCCAGCTCAGGGACAAATAGCAATCAGCCCCAGCATTTT
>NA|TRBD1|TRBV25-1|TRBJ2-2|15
CASSEWGQVGGELFF
TGTGCCAGCAGTGAATGGGGACAGGTGGGCGGGGAGCTGTTTTTT
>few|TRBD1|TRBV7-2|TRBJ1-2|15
CASSPRTGRIDGYTF
TGTGCCAGCAGCCCCCGGACAGGGAGAATCGATGGCTACACCTTC
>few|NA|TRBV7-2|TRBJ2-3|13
CASSYSIADTQYF
TGTGCCAGCAGCTACTCTATAGCAGATACGCAGTATTTT
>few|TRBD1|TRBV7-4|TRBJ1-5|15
CASSLGQGKNQPQHF
TGTGCCAGCAGCTTAGGACAGGGGAAGAATCAGCCCCAGCATTTT
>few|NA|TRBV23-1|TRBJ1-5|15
CASSQSEHSNQPQHF
TGCGCCAGCAGTCAATCAGAACATAGCAATCAGCCCCAGCATTTT
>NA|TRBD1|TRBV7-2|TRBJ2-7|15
CASSFKGQGDYEQYF
TGTGCCAGCAGCTTTAAGGGACAGGGGGACTACGAGCAGTACTTC
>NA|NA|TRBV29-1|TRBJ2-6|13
CSVEDRVSNVLTF
TGCAGCGTTGAAGACAGGGTATCCAACGTCCTGACTTTC
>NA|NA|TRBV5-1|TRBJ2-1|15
CASSQDGSSYNEQFF
TGCGCCAGCAGCCAGGACGGGAGCTCCTACAATGAGCAGTTCTTC
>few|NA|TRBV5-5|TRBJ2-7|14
CASSLGGPIYEQYF
TGTGCCAGCAGCTTGGGGGGGCCAATATACGAGCAGTACTTC
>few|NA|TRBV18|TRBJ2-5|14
CASSPQAFRGTQYF
TGTGCCAGCTCACCTCAGGCCTTCAGGGGGACCCAGTACTTC
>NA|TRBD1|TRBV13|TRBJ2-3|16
CASSSRTGGDADTQYF
TGTGCCAGCAGCTCTAGGACAGGGGGCGACGCAGATACGCAGTATTTT
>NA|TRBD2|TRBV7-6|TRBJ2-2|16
CASSAGTRGNTGELFF
TGTGCCAGCAGCGCCGGGACTAGGGGGAACACCGGGGAGCTGTTTTTT
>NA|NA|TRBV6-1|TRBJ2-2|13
CATFGGATGELFF
TGTGCCACCTTTGGAGGGGCCACCGGGGAGCTGTTTTTT
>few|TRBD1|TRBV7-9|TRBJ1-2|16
CASSNPPGQANYGYTF
TGTGCCAGCAGCAACCCACCGGGACAGGCTAACTATGGCTACACCTTC
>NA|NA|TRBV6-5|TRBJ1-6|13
CASNRDFDSPLHF
TGTGCCAGCAACAGGGATTTCGATTCACCCCTCCACTTT
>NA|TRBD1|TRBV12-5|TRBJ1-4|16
CASGFATGPLEEKLFF
TGTGCTAGTGGTTTCGCGACAGGGCCCCTTGAAGAAAAACTGTTTTTT
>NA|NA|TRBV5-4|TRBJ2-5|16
CASSTGTAPGSETQYF
TGTGCCAGCAGCACCGGGACTGCCCCAGGATCAGAGACCCAGTACTTC
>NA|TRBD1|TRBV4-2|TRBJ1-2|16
CASSQATLGQGWGYTF
TGTGCCAGCAGCCAAGCAACCTTAGGACAGGGATGGGGCTACACCTTC
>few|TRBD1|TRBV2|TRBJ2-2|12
CASRAPPGQGIF
TGTGCCAGCAGGGCGCCCCCGGGACAGGGGATTTTT
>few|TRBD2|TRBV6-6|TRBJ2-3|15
CASSWTSGGTDTQYF
TGTGCCAGCAGTTGGACTAGCGGGGGCACAGATACGCAGTATTTT
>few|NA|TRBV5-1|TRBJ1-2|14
CASSSHRESYGYTF
TGCGCCAGCAGCTCACACAGGGAGTCCTATGGCTACACCTTC
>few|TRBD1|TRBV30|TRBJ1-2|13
CAWRGRTGLGYTF
TGTGCCTGGAGGGGTCGGACAGGGCTAGGCTACACCTTC
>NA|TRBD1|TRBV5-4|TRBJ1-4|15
CASRGGEGVNEKLFF
TGTGCCAGCAGAGGGGGCGAGGGGGTAAATGAAAAACTGTTTTTT
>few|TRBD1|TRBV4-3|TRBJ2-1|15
CASSQEGQGTNEQFF
TGCGCCAGCAGCCAAGAGGGACAGGGCACAAATGAGCAGTTCTTC
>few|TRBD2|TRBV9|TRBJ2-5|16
CASSVGVSGPEETQYF
TGTGCCAGCAGCGTAGGTGTTAGCGGGCCCGAAGAGACCCAGTACTTC
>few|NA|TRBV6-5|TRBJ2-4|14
CASRRGGSKNIQYF
TGTGCCAGCAGGCGAGGGGGTTCCAAAAACATTCAGTACTTC
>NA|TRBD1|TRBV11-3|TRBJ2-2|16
CASSLEMTGWTGELFF
TGTGCCAGCAGCTTAGAAATGACAGGGTGGACCGGGGAGCTGTTTTTT
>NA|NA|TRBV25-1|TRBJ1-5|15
CASSEGGRYNQPQHF
TGTGCCAGCAGTGAAGGGGGGAGATACAATCAGCCCCAGCATTTT
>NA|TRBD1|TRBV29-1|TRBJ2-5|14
CSVEAWDREETQYF
TGCAGCGTTGAAGCCTGGGACAGGGAAGAGACCCAGTACTTC
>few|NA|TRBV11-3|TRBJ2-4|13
CASSFASKNIQYF
TGTGCCAGCAGCTTTGCGTCCAAAAACATTCAGTACTTC
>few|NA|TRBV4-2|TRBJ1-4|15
CASSPRRGGTEKLFF
TGTGCCAGCAGCCCCCGACGGGGGGGTACTGAAAAACTGTTTTTT
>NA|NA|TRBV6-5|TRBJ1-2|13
CASSWSENYGYTF
TGTGCTAGCAGTTGGTCAGAAAATTATGGCTACACCTTC
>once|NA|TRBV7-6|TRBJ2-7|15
CASSLDGQGDYEQYF
TGTGCCAGCAGCTTAGATGGGCAGGGTGACTACGAGCAGTACTTC
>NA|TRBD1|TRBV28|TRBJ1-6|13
CASSYRGYSPLHF
TGTGCCAGCAGTTACAGGGGTTATTCACCCCTCCACTTT
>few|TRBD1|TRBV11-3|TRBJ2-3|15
CASSSGTGVTDTQYF
TGTGCCAGCAGCTCCGGGACAGGGGTTACAGATACGCAGTATTTT
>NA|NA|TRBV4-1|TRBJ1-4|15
CASSLGGRAGEKLFF
TGCGCCAGCAGCCTGGGGGGGAGGGCAGGAGAAAAACTGTTTTTT
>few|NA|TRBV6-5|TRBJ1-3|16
CASSSLLGPSGNTIYF
TGTGCCAGCAGTTCCCTCCTTGGGCCCTCTGGAAACACCATATATTTT